The sequence of this T cell receptor beta chain was determined in a study of CD8 T cells in Susac syndrome. General observations from the study: The study admitted that it had a relatively small number of individuals in its TCR sequencing and HLA analysis.

From blood CD8+ and CD4+ T cells, TCR beta sequences were generated. The patients serving as multiple sclerosis controls were treatment-naive. They had stable or active relapsing-remitting disease and fulfilled revised McDonald criteria. Random hexamers primed reverse transcription of about 0.45 to 1 ug RNA. TCR beta CDR3 was amplified by immunoSEQ multiplex PCR. This amplification extended across 54 Vbeta and 13 Jbeta segments. Each CDR3 protein gets one entry after TCRdb re-called the immunoSEQ multiplex PCR reads with MiXCR. Among hundreds of thousands of distinct CDR3 sequences listed, 85% to 95% were seen once. The CDR3 totals 14 residues. V gave up 1 base and J gave up 8 bases, with 12 bases separating them. Comment on this clonotype: Antigen specificity is unknown.

The clonotype originates from a human donor with multiple sclerosis. The gene calls are TRBV12-3 or TRBV12-4 and TRBJ2-1; either TRBD1 or TRBD2 may fit D (5 bases each). The sequenced sample consisted of CD4+ T cells from PBMCs. For the CDR3, the DNA is TGTGCCAGCAGTTTAGGCAGTCAGGGAGATGAGCAGTTCTTC. Its protein product is CASSLGSQGDEQFF.